The 13 T cell receptor beta chains listed next were all sequenced from one sample in a study of T-cell reconstitution after alpha-beta-depleted transplantation in children. A library of TCRbeta sequences, prepared with unique molecular identifiers, was generated. One entry per CDR3 protein results from TCRdb running MiXCR on the PCR reads. There are 530,000 or so distinct CDR3 sequences in the sample; approximately 30% occur only once, and 36% lies in the top ten. Sequenced here: PBMCs, sampled before TCRalphabeta/CD19-depleted stem cell transplant. Receptors were obtained from a boy less than two years old with Wiskott-Aldrich syndrome, due to receive a stem cell transplant.

The chain links TRBV5-1 to TRBJ2-2; D not resolved. Germline V gene lookup returns CDR1 SGHRS and CDR2 YFSETQ. Trimming stripped 3 bases from V and 3 bases from J, with 9 bases between. The CDR3 is 14 amino acids. The CDR3 DNA follows: TGCGCCAGCAGCTCTAACAGTTACACCGGGGAGCTGTTTTTT. Translating it yields CASSSNSYTGELFF. The variable domain in full, completed from reference TRBV5-1 and TRBJ2-2, reads KAGVTQTPRYLIKTRGQQVTLSCSPISGHRSVSWYQQTPGQGLQFLFEYFSETQRNKGNFPGRFSGRQFSNSRSEMNVSTLELGDSALYLCASSSNSYTGELFFGEGSRLTVL.

This clonotype was recorded a few times. The genes are TRBV28 and TRBJ2-1; TRBD2 agrees at 9 bases. The CDR3 is 15 residues long. Germline V gene lookup returns CDR1 MDHEN and CDR2 SYDVKM. Losses at the gene ends were 5 bases for V and 6 bases for J; bases not matched to a gene: 8. The CDR3 DNA reads as TGTGCCAGCAGTCCACATATAGCGGGAGTCAATGAGCAGTTCTTC. Its protein product is CASSPHIAGVNEQFF.

The chain links TRBV5-1 to TRBJ2-1; 13 bases align to TRBD2. The CDR3 contains 14 residues. V trimming: 3 bases; J trimming: 8 bases; junction bases outside the gene matches: 2. Germline values: CDR1 SGHRS, CDR2 YFSETQ. The CDR3 reads CASSYGLAGDEQFF. CDR3 in DNA: TGCGCCAGCAGCTATGGACTAGCGGGAGATGAGCAGTTCTTC. The entire variable domain, with the rest obtained from reference TRBV5-1 and TRBJ2-1, is as follows: KAGVTQTPRYLIKTRGQQVTLSCSPISGHRSVSWYQQTPGQGLQFLFEYFSETQRNKGNFPGRFSGRQFSNSRSEMNVSTLELGDSALYLCASSYGLAGDEQFFGPGTRLTVL.

In its sample, this clonotype was seen a few times. This chain joins TRBV18 and TRBJ2-2, with D tentatively TRBD1 or TRBD2 (5 bases each). Trimming cost V 3 bases and J 5 bases, with 10 bases left between them. The germline gives CDR1 KGHSH, CDR2 LQKENI. This CDR3 comprises 14 residues. CDR3 nucleotides: TGTGCCAGCTCACCCGGATGGGGGACCGGGGAGCTGTTTTTT. It codes for CASSPGWGTGELFF.

This clonotype occurred a few times. The chain employs TRBV10-3 and TRBJ2-1; the D is unclear. This CDR3 is 15 amino acids long. V was clipped by 3 bases and J by 3 bases, with 12 bases between them. The germline gives CDR1 ENHRY, CDR2 SYGVKD. The CDR3 coding sequence is TGTGCCATCAGTGACACAAGCCCTCTCTACAATGAGCAGTTCTTC. Translating it yields CAISDTSPLYNEQFF.

The chain carries TRBV5-1 and TRBJ2-7; maybe TRBD2 (6 bases). CDR1 SGHRS and CDR2 YFSETQ come from the germline V gene. CDR3 length equals 15 residues. V lost 6 bases and J 2 bases, leaving 18 bases between the germline ends. The CDR3 DNA reads TGCGCCAGCACCCCGTTCCTAGCGAGCCCCTACGAGCAGTACTTC. Translated: CASTPFLASPYEQYF.

There are many counts of this clonotype. V and J are TRBV7-2 and TRBJ2-3; 8 bases agree with TRBD2. Trimming removed 2 bases from V and 3 bases from J; junction bases left unmatched: 4. The CDR3 is 15 residues long. Germline loops: CDR1 SGHTA, CDR2 FQGNSA. As DNA, the CDR3 is TGTGCCAGCAGCTTATTGTTAGCGGGAACAGATACGCAGTATTTT. It codes for CASSLLLAGTDTQYF. Filled out from reference TRBV7-2 and TRBJ2-3, the complete variable domain reads GAGVSQSPSNKVTEKGKDVELRCDPISGHTALYWYRQSLGQGLEFLIYFQGNSAPDKSGLPSDRFSAERTGGSVSTLTIQRTQQEDSAVYLCASSLLLAGTDTQYFGPGTRLTVL.

This clonotype was observed once. This chain joins TRBV15 and TRBJ2-5; no firm D call. Germline CDR1 and CDR2: LNHNV and YYDKDF (reference sequence). The CDR3 is 15 residues long. The V end lost 3 bases, the J end lost 5 bases, and 16 bases lay between the germline ends. The CDR3 here is CATSRLDGQRETQYF. The DNA for the CDR3 is TGTGCCACCAGCAGGCTCGACGGCCAACGGGAGACCCAGTACTTC. The full variable domain, rest sourced from reference TRBV15 and TRBJ2-5, is DAMVIQNPRYQVTQFGKPVTLSCSQTLNHNVMYWYQQKSSQAPKLLFHYYDKDFNNEADTPDNFQSRRPNTSFCFLDIRSPGLGDTAMYLCATSRLDGQRETQYFGPGTRLLVL.

This clonotype has just a few counts. The chain joins TRBV4-1 to TRBJ1-1, with 7 bases aligning to TRBD1. This CDR3 spans 17 amino acids. Germline CDR1 is MGHRA and CDR2 is YSYEKL. The junction had 12 bases not matched to a gene; V was cut back by 4 bases and J by 1 base. The CDR3, as DNA: TGCGCCAGCAGCCCAATTTCGACAGGGTGGGCGAACACTGAAGCTTTCTTT. It yields the protein CASSPISTGWANTEAFF.

This clonotype was observed a handful of times. The V and J genes are TRBV11-2 and TRBJ2-1, with D possibly TRBD1 on 6 matching bases. This CDR3 contains 15 residues. CDR1 is SGHAT and CDR2 is FQNNGV in the germline V gene. V lost 5 bases and J lost 5, with 16 bases in between. The CDR3 protein is CASSLKGERNNEQFF. CDR3 nucleotide sequence: TGTGCCAGCAGCCTGAAGGGGGAGAGGAACAATGAGCAGTTCTTC.

Only a few counts were recorded for this clonotype. The J gene is TRBJ1-1, the V gene TRBV5-1; weak D call: TRBD1 (6 bases). V lost 2 bases, J lost 1 base, and 15 bases lay in between. Germline-derived CDR1 and CDR2 are SGHRS and YFSETQ. This CDR3 contains 16 residues. CDR3 in amino acids: CASSLQPGHQNTEAFF. The CDR3 coding sequence is TGCGCCAGCAGCTTACAGCCGGGACACCAGAACACTGAAGCTTTCTTT.

This sequence joins TRBV20-1 and TRBJ1-5; possibly TRBD1 for D (5 bases). The V end was cut by 3 bases, the J end by 4 bases, with 19 bases between. This CDR3 is built from 16 residues. From germline, CDR1 is DFQATT and CDR2 SNEGSKA (reference sequence). The CDR3 loop is CSARGGGSGANQPQHF. CDR3 bases: TGCAGTGCTAGGGGGGGAGGGAGTGGGGCGAATCAGCCCCAGCATTTT.

This clonotype was observed a few times. CDR3 amino acids: CAASSTDTQYF. CDR3 coding DNA: TGTGCCGCGAGCAGCACAGATACGCAGTATTTT. The chain is built from TRBV7-8 and TRBJ2-3, with D unclear. This CDR3 region has 11 residues. V dropped 11 bases and J dropped 0 bases, with 6 bases sitting between them. Germline V gene data show CDR1 as SGHVS and CDR2 as FQNEAQ.